This T cell receptor beta chain stems from a study of cytomegalovirus exposure and HLA in healthy donors. The wider study: The Caucasian-associated ancestry cluster contained roughly four fifths of the 300 to 400 genotyped donors.

Primers: 60 Vbeta forward and 13 Jbeta reverse. This table comes from immunoSEQ multiplex PCR, and its TCRdb copy is limited to in-frame clones, with some not included. Among around 230,000 clones, just under 80% were seen once, and the ten largest hold 0.47%. This sequence originates from a boy younger than 18 in good health and CMV-seronegative. The sequenced sample consisted of PBMCs.

CDR3 amino acids: CASSYSTGKVYGYTF. The CDR3 DNA follows: TGTGCCAGCAGCTATTCTACAGGGAAAGTCTATGGCTACACCTTC. This chain connects TRBV13 to TRBJ1-2; weak D call: TRBD1 (6 bases). CDR1 and CDR2 from the germline V gene are PRHDT and FYEKMQ (reference sequence). This CDR3 has 15 residues. The V end lost 4 bases, the J end lost 4 bases, and 16 bases lay between the germline ends.